What follows are 28 T cell receptor beta chains derived from one specimen sequenced in a study of cytomegalovirus exposure and HLA in healthy donors. The PCR had 60 Vbeta and 13 Jbeta primers. The data were produced by immunoSEQ multiplex PCR, yet TCRdb's version contains in-frame clones alone and is incomplete. The sample records more than 200,000 clones, 70% to 85% being singletons. Sequencing used PBMCs. Every receptor here comes from a girl aged 2-10 years in good health and CMV-seronegative.

CDR3 coding DNA: TGTGCCAGCAAGGGAGGGCCTGGTGAGCAGTTCTTC. Protein: CASKGGPGEQFF. This rearrangement joins TRBV6-5 to TRBJ2-1; 7 nucleotides match TRBD2. The CDR3 has 12 amino acids. Trimming removed 7 bases from V and 9 bases from J; junction bases left unmatched: 6. Germline loops: CDR1 MNHEY, CDR2 SVGAGI.

V gene TRBV7-9 combines with J gene TRBJ2-5; D possibly corresponds to TRBD2 (5 bases). This CDR3 spans 16 amino acids. V gave up 5 bases and J gave up 1 base, with 17 bases separating them. Germline values: CDR1 SEHNR, CDR2 FQNEAQ (reference sequence). The CDR3 reads CASSPSGRRSQETQYF. The DNA for the CDR3 is TGTGCCAGCAGCCCCTCGGGGAGACGTAGCCAAGAGACCCAGTACTTC. Using reference TRBV7-9 and TRBJ2-5 for the parts outside the CDR3, the full variable domain is DTGVSQNPRHKITKRGQNVTFRCDPISEHNRLYWYRQTLGQGPEFLTYFQNEAQLEKSRLLSDRFSAERPKGSFSTLEIQRTEQGDSAMYLCASSPSGRRSQETQYFGPGTRLLVL.

The chain is built from TRBV10-1 and TRBJ1-1, with D perhaps TRBD1 (6 bases). The CDR3 loop spans 13 amino acids. Germline V CDR1 and CDR2: WNHNN, SYGVQD (reference sequence). The V and J ends lost 2 bases and 14 bases respectively, with 18 bases between them. The CDR3, as DNA: TGCGCCAGCAGTGAGACCAGGGGCGAAGGGTACTTCTTT. As protein: CASSETRGEGYFF.

Of note for this clone: Other nucleotide sequences from this sample produce the same CDR3. This chain connects TRBV5-6 to TRBJ1-1; TRBD1 aligns across 7 bases. Germline V lookup: CDR1 SGHDT, CDR2 YYEEEE. The length of the CDR3 is 13 residues. V lost 2 bases to trimming and J lost 5 bases; unmatched junction nucleotides: 3. CDR3 in amino acids: CASSFSGGTEAFF. CDR3 coding DNA: TGTGCCAGCAGCTTTTCAGGGGGGACTGAAGCTTTCTTT.

DNA for the CDR3: TGCGCCAGCAGCCAAGATTTACAGGTTGAAACGTGGGAGCAGTACTTC. This encodes CASSQDLQVETWEQYF. This chain uses TRBV4-1 with TRBJ2-7; TRBD1 might be the D (5 bases). CDR1 is MGHRA and CDR2 is YSYEKL in the germline V gene. V lost 0 bases and J 7 bases, leaving 19 bases between the germline ends. The CDR3 is 16 residues long.

The chain carries TRBV5-1 and TRBJ2-7; 8 nucleotides match TRBD1. V dropped 4 bases and J dropped 5; count of bases not matched to a gene: 5. Germline lookup yields CDR1 SGHRS and CDR2 YFSETQ. The CDR3 covers 13 residues. CDR3 sequence reads: CASSRTGIHEQYF. CDR3 DNA: TGCGCCAGCAGCCGGACAGGGATCCACGAGCAGTACTTC.

The rearrangement links TRBV21-1 to TRBJ1-2; TRBD1 is the table's D call, not checked against the DNA. TRBV21-1 is deemed a pseudogene. The CDR3 loop spans 16 amino acids. The CDR3 loop is CASSKVDRSCDYGYTF. The CDR3 nucleotides are TGTGCCAGCAGCAAAGTCGACAGGAGCTGCGACTATGGCTACACCTTC.

The rearrangement joins TRBV5-1 to TRBJ2-2; 11 bases match TRBD2. The CDR3 contains 18 residues. Germline trimming cut 4 bases from V and 0 bases from J; bases unmatched to any gene: 8. CDR1 is SGHRS and CDR2 is YFSETQ in the germline V gene. CDR3 protein: CASSPGLAGGSNTGELFF. CDR3 sequence (DNA): TGCGCCAGCAGCCCCGGACTAGCGGGTGGTTCGAACACCGGGGAGCTGTTTTTT.

The CDR3 sequence: CASSHRDKQETQYF. The DNA of the CDR3 is TGTGCCAGCAGCCACCGGGACAAGCAAGAGACCCAGTACTTC. The V gene is TRBV5-4, the J gene TRBJ2-5; maybe TRBD1 (6 bases). This CDR3 spans 14 amino acids. Germline V gives CDR1 SGHNT, CDR2 YYREEE (reference sequence). The V end lost 4 bases, the J end lost 2 bases, and 12 bases lay between the germline ends.

This rearrangement joins TRBV10-3 to TRBJ2-1, with 11 bases aligning to TRBD2. Germline loops: CDR1 ENHRY, CDR2 SYGVKD. The V and J ends lost 6 bases and 10 bases, in that order; junction bases with no gene match: 5. This CDR3 is built from 13 residues. The CDR3 here is CAIRLAGVGEQFF. The CDR3 DNA sequence: TGTGCCATCAGACTAGCGGGAGTGGGGGAGCAGTTCTTC.

The chain has TRBV30 and TRBJ2-5; 9 bases map to TRBD1. The J call may be wrong; the DNA end is better matched by TRBJ2-7. The CDR3 totals 13 residues. CDR1 and CDR2 (germline): GTSNPN, SVGIG (reference sequence). The CDR3 reads CACHGDRDYEQYF. In DNA form, the CDR3 reads TGTGCCTGCCATGGGGACAGGGACTACGAGCAGTACTTC.

The genes are TRBV30 and TRBJ2-1, with 9 bases identical to TRBD2. This CDR3 has 14 residues. Germline V lookup: CDR1 GTSNPN, CDR2 SVGIG (reference sequence). Germline trimming cut 5 bases from V and 5 bases from J; bases unmatched to any gene: 7. This CDR3 reads CAWGGTSHHNEQFF. The DNA of the CDR3 is TGTGCCTGGGGGGGGACTAGCCACCACAATGAGCAGTTCTTC.

The genes are TRBV27 and TRBJ2-7, with 9 positions matching TRBD1. Per germline, CDR1 MNHEY and CDR2 SMNVEV (reference sequence). There are 15 residues in the CDR3. Germline trimming cut 4 bases from V and 5 bases from J; bases unmatched to any gene: 9. CDR3 region: CASSYSSGTGNEQYF. In nucleotides, the CDR3 is TGTGCCAGCAGTTATTCCTCCGGGACAGGGAACGAGCAGTACTTC.

The chain links TRBV6-1 to TRBJ2-5, with a possible D match to TRBD1 (5 bases). Germline V CDR1 and CDR2: MNHNS, SASEGT. V was pared by 3 bases and J by 5 bases, with 13 bases between. This CDR3 has 14 residues. The CDR3 reads CASSDRVPGETQYF. For the CDR3, the DNA is TGTGCCAGCAGTGATCGAGTTCCAGGGGAGACCCAGTACTTC.

The chain carries TRBV27 and TRBJ1-1; D ambiguous. With 5 bases removed from V and 1 base from J, the gap between germline ends came to 14 bases. The CDR3 extends over 15 amino acids. Looked up from germline, CDR1 is MNHEY and CDR2 is SMNVEV (reference sequence). This chain's CDR3 is CASSPHTSGNTEAFF. The CDR3 DNA reads as TGTGCCAGCAGTCCTCACACAAGCGGGAACACTGAAGCTTTCTTT.

The chain joins TRBV7-2 to TRBJ1-1; maybe TRBD1 (6 bases). V was clipped by 2 bases and J by 2 bases, with 15 bases between them. The length of the CDR3 is 16 residues. Germline CDR1 reads SGHTA; CDR2 reads FQGNSA. In nucleotides, the CDR3 is TGTGCCAGCAGCTTATTCGGGGAGGGGGGAAACACTGAAGCTTTCTTT. Its translation is CASSLFGEGGNTEAFF.

The V and J genes are TRBV2 and TRBJ2-1; possibly TRBD2 for D (5 bases). The CDR3 runs to 13 residues. V gave up 1 base and J gave up 13 bases, with 14 bases separating them. The germline gives CDR1 SNHLY, CDR2 FYNNEI. The CDR3 bases are TGTGCCAGCAGTGAAGGGAGGTTAGATAAACAGTTCTTC. Protein product: CASSEGRLDKQFF.

The sample holds a few counts of this clone. The chain joins TRBV10-3 to TRBJ2-7; a weak D match, TRBD2 (7 bases). The CDR3 contains 14 residues. The germline V and J ends were trimmed by 2 bases and 3 bases, with 11 bases remaining between them. Germline V gene data show CDR1 as ENHRY and CDR2 as SYGVKD. The CDR3 sequence is CAISEVGGLYEQYF. The CDR3 DNA reads TGTGCCATCAGTGAGGTGGGGGGGCTCTACGAGCAGTACTTC.

The V call is TRBV10-3, the J call TRBJ2-3; possible D gene TRBD1, 5 bases. The CDR3 has 14 amino acids. CDR1 and CDR2 (germline): ENHRY, SYGVKD. Trimming shortened V by 1 base and J by 5 bases, and 10 bases separated the two germline ends. The DNA of the CDR3 is TGTGCCATCAGTGAGTACCCCCAGGGAGATACGCAGTATTTT. Translating it yields CAISEYPQGDTQYF.

This clone has just a few counts. The CDR3 DNA reads as TGTGCCAGCAGCAAACAGGGTGGGAGGGACACTGAAGCTTTCTTT. Translation: CASSKQGGRDTEAFF. This chain connects TRBV7-3 to TRBJ1-1; tentative D call: TRBD1 (6 bases). Germline loops: CDR1 SGHTA, CDR2 FQGTGA. This CDR3 comprises 15 residues. The germline V and J ends were trimmed by 5 bases and 3 bases, with 16 bases remaining between them.

The V gene is TRBV19, the J gene TRBJ1-2; 11 nucleotides match TRBD1. Germline loops: CDR1 LNHDA, CDR2 SQIVND (reference sequence). The trim removed 3 bases at V and 3 bases at J, leaving 6 bases unmatched. The CDR3 is 16 amino acids. CDR3 residues: CASSIWTGGVDYGYTF. The CDR3 nucleotides are TGTGCCAGTAGTATCTGGACAGGGGGCGTTGACTATGGCTACACCTTC.

The V and J genes are TRBV11-3 and TRBJ1-3, with D maybe TRBD1 (6 bases). This CDR3 has 17 amino acids. Germline CDR1 is SGHNT and CDR2 is YENEEA. The V end lost 5 bases, the J end lost 0 bases, and 17 bases lay between the germline ends. Written as DNA, the CDR3 is TGTGCCAGCAGCCAAAGGGGCGGACAGTTCTCTGGAAACACCATATATTTT. As protein: CASSQRGGQFSGNTIYF. The full variable domain, rest sourced from reference TRBV11-3 and TRBJ1-3, is EAGVVQSPRYKIIEKKQPVAFWCNPISGHNTLYWYLQNLGQGPELLIRYENEEAVDDSQLPKDRFSAERLKGVDSTLKIQPAELGDSAVYLCASSQRGGQFSGNTIYFGEGSWLTVV.

The chain combines TRBV18 with TRBJ2-3; 9 bases agree with TRBD1. J was trimmed by 0 bases and V by 4 bases; bases with no gene match: 8. CDR3 length equals 17 residues. In germline, CDR1 is KGHSH, CDR2 LQKENI. As DNA, the CDR3 is TGTGCCAGCTCACGGGGGCCGGGACAGGGAAGCACAGATACGCAGTATTTT. Protein sequence: CASSRGPGQGSTDTQYF. Full variable domain (missing parts from reference TRBV18 and TRBJ2-3): NAGVMQNPRHLVRRRGQEARLRCSPMKGHSHVYWYRQLPEEGLKFMVYLQKENIIDESGMPKERFSAEFPKEGPSILRIQQVVRGDSAAYFCASSRGPGQGSTDTQYFGPGTRLTVL.

V gene TRBV7-6 combines with J gene TRBJ2-7; 7 bases fit TRBD1. Germline CDR1 is SGHVS and CDR2 is FNYEAQ. CDR3 size: 14 residues. V was clipped by 1 base and J by 4 bases; unmatched bases: 4. CDR3 nucleotides: TGTGCCAGCAGCTTAGTACAGGGGTCGTACGAGCAGTACTTC. Amino acids: CASSLVQGSYEQYF.

The J gene is TRBJ1-4, the V gene TRBV5-1; D is uncertain. Germline-derived CDR1 and CDR2 are SGHRS and YFSETQ. Between the trimmed V and J ends, which lost 0 bases and 8 bases, there was a span of 14 bases. This CDR3 has 15 residues. CDR3 nucleotide sequence: TGCGCCAGCAGCTTGGAAGGCTCGTGGCGGGAAAAACTGTTTTTT. Encoded protein: CASSLEGSWREKLFF.

This clone occurred once. The rearrangement uses TRBV7-9 and TRBJ2-2; TRBD2 aligns across 7 bases. CDR3 length equals 15 residues. Germline CDR1 is SEHNR and CDR2 is FQNEAQ (reference sequence). J was trimmed by 5 bases and V by 8 bases; bases with no gene match: 11. The CDR3 sequence: CASFEETSRTGELFF. In nucleotides, the CDR3 is TGTGCCAGCTTTGAGGAGACTAGCCGTACCGGGGAGCTGTTTTTT. Variable domain in full (rest from reference TRBV7-9 and TRBJ2-2): DTGVSQNPRHKITKRGQNVTFRCDPISEHNRLYWYRQTLGQGPEFLTYFQNEAQLEKSRLLSDRFSAERPKGSFSTLEIQRTEQGDSAMYLCASFEETSRTGELFFGEGSRLTVL.

V usage is TRBV11-2 and J usage is TRBJ2-7; TRBD2 might be the D (5 bases). This CDR3 has 15 residues. V gave up 0 bases and J gave up 4 bases, with 13 bases separating them. Germline V gene sequence: CDR1 SGHAT, CDR2 FQNNGV. CDR3: CASSLDYGLGYEQYF. The CDR3 nucleotides are TGTGCCAGCAGCTTAGATTATGGACTGGGTTACGAGCAGTACTTC.

This CDR3 is CASSAGAGVEQYF. As DNA, the CDR3 is TGTGCCAGCAGTGCGGGGGCAGGGGTCGAGCAGTACTTC. The rearrangement uses TRBV7-9 and TRBJ2-7; D may be TRBD2 (7 bases). V was trimmed by 6 bases and J by 6 bases, leaving 15 bases between them. The CDR3 is 13 amino acids. Germline V gene lookup returns CDR1 SEHNR and CDR2 FQNEAQ (reference sequence).